This TCR beta chain originates from a study of T-cell reconstitution after alpha-beta-depleted transplantation in children. General study points: By one year post-transplant, T-cell counts and diversity largely arose from T cells that were newly produced. Several hundred expanded graft clones reportedly supplied alpha-beta T cells about two months after transplant.

This clonotype was seen at least ten times. The antigen remains undetermined. The CDR3 has 14 amino acids. V was cut by 5 bases and J by 3 bases, with 10 bases left in between. From germline, CDR1 is MNHEY and CDR2 SVGAGI. Unique molecular identifiers featured in how the TCRbeta library was prepared. TCRdb independently ran MiXCR on the PCR reads; one entry per CDR3 protein. The repertoire holds about 300,000 distinct CDR3 sequences, with about a tenth as singletons. This receptor was identified in a boy younger than two with acute myeloid leukemia, due to receive a stem cell transplant. This sample comprised PBMCs, obtained before TCRalphabeta/CD19-depleted stem cell transplant. The chain combines TRBV6-5 with TRBJ2-2; D not certain. CDR3 in amino acids: CASSPARDTGELFF. The CDR3 nucleotides read TGTGCCAGCAGTCCCGCACGGGACACCGGGGAGCTGTTTTTT.